This T cell receptor beta chain was sequenced during a study of T cells in Graves' hyperthyroidism and ophthalmopathy. Study outcomes and limitations: Model output signaled ophthalmopathy a median roughly 6.1 months ahead of onset. In blood, most of the thyroid clonotypes expanded above 0.001 were also present.

Comment on this clonotype: Antigen: not known. The junction and the germline gene differ at one end; a read error may be behind it.

The CDR3 has 12 amino acids. Germline V gives CDR1 SNHLY, CDR2 FYNNEI. Regions amplified from RNA transcripts were the TCR beta CDR3 regions. The HTBI primer set served for first-round RT-PCR of the TCR CDR3. TCRdb independently ran MiXCR on the multiplex PCR reads; one entry per CDR3 protein. The sample lists hundreds of thousands of distinct CDR3 sequences, over 40% occurring once. The sequenced sample was peripheral blood or thyroid tissue (not recorded which). This chain joins TRBV2 and TRBJ1-6, with D possibly matching TRBD1 (5 bases). The sequence came from an adult man with Graves' disease, either hyperthyroidism or ophthalmopathy (not recorded which). CDR3 amino acids: CVSRTRDSPLHF. CDR3 nucleotide sequence: TGTGTCAGCAGGACAAGGGATTCACCCCTCCACTTT.